This T cell receptor (beta chain) was sequenced in a study of blood T cell repertoires in COVID-19 (dated by TCRdb to the early 2020s). About the investigation overall: Samples covering the acute and convalescent phases of COVID-19 were provided by collaborators in the United States, Italy and Spain. The prospective study material was composed of cDNA or gDNA derived from T cells, B-cell-depleted T cells, or PBMCs. Subjects who had been exposed to COVID-19, were actively infected with it, or had recovered from it provided the deeply sampled blood TCRbeta repertoires that made up the dataset. The repertoires were made available in a free public database intended to serve as a resource for research on the immune response to SARS-CoV-2. Samples came from the ongoing ImmuneRACE study (first 160 participants) plus 1,254 subjects from 6 global collaborators. The sample metadata nearly always contained a de-identified subject ID, COVID-19 status, age in years and sex. Where available, HLA class I and class II types were obtained from metadata supplied by the sample provider rather than from assay-based typing.

One collaborating source in Seattle enrolled patients while the patients were actively infected and followed the patients over time throughout the course of disease. Whole blood was collected in K2EDTA tubes by collaborating institutions according to the institutions' own protocols. For TCRbeta analysis, collaborator samples were shipped as frozen whole blood, as isolated PBMCs, or as DNA extracted from either sample type. What the research found in general, with its limitations: The quantity of clinical and demographic metadata differed by source and by participant and was supplied without curation.

The immunoSEQ Assay, a bias-controlled multiplex PCR, was used to amplify TCRbeta CDR3 regions from genomic DNA. The study's processing was this. Nucleated cell counts per sample were estimated from amplification of reference gene primers within the assay. Sequence reads were collapsed and filtered to measure the absolute abundance of every unique TCRbeta CDR3 rearrangement. For each sample, productive Simpson clonality was calculated by taking the square root of Simpson's diversity index across productive rearrangements. TCRdb holds this immuneACCESS table with in-frame rearrangements only. Some clones are missing; in checked studies, unresolved V genes explain under half, and the rest has no known cause. V, J and clone size are those of that table, while D and trimming were read from the DNA. For this sample the table gives about 130,000 clones, of which roughly 90% were detected only once. The ten largest clones take up approximately 4.6% of the sample.

This clone was picked up one time. Its antigen specificity is not known. It has no much larger one-base neighbor in the sample; base qualities were not kept. This TCR derives from a man aged 60-69 years with COVID-19, enrolled during active disease. Sequenced: peripheral blood.

The DNA sequence reads TGTGCCAGCAGCTTATGGTCAATTGCAGATATAGGCAGGGCCTACTATGGCTACACCTTC. This is translated as CASSLWSIADIGRAYYGYTF. In this chain, TRBV5-4 is recombined with TRBJ1-2, with TRBD1 tentatively as D gene (5 bases match). Deletion took 2 bases off V and 3 bases off J, with a span of 29 bases between the germline ends. For CDR1 and CDR2, the germline V gene (reference sequence) lists SGHNT and YYREEE. From the cysteine through the phenylalanine, the CDR3 covers 20 amino acids. The CDR3 DNA has 60 bases and is translated from base 1.